One T cell receptor (beta chain) is described in this entry. Its matching antigen is unknown. The sample belongs to a study of post-analysis software for immune sequencing data. As for the study in general: The patients showed relapsing-remitting, secondary progressive and progressive-relapsing multiple sclerosis courses. Study-level points and caveats: Samples sharing a preparation batch grouped tightly together when assessed by F measure. Normalized Chao1 diversity in multiple sclerosis patients fell significantly below that of controls.

TCR beta cDNA libraries included unique molecular identifiers. Roughly 490,000 cDNA molecules came from approximately 1 to 10 million T cells. TCRdb redid the calling of the PCR reads with MiXCR, one entry per CDR3 protein. The profile shows 650,000 to 850,000 distinct CDR3 sequences, 46% of them singletons. The clonotype was recovered from a girl between 10 and 17 years old with multiple sclerosis. Material for sequencing was blood.

The CDR3, as DNA: TGCGCCAGCAGCTTGAGTCTAGCGGCTGGTAGCACAGATACGCAGTATTTT. Protein product: CASSLSLAAGSTDTQYF. V usage is TRBV5-1 and J usage is TRBJ2-3; 7 nucleotides line up with TRBD2. The CDR3 is 17 amino acids. V shed 1 base, J shed 0 bases, and the junction held 8 bases outside the gene matches. Germline values: CDR1 SGHRS, CDR2 YFSETQ.